The source of this T cell receptor beta chain is a study of T-cell memory formation after mild COVID-19. The sample holds a few counts of this clonotype. TCRdb re-called the 5' RACE reads with MiXCR, one entry per CDR3 protein. This table has around 340,000 distinct CDR3 sequences, roughly 13% appearing once. The source is a man aged 18 to 30 who had mild COVID-19 (a few samples of this study predate the infection). Cell type and time point are not known. Sequenced material: PBMCs or a T cell subset sorted from them (not recorded which).

CDR3 DNA sequence: TGCAGCGTTGAGCCAGGGGAAAACTACGAGCAGTACTTC. This sequence encodes CSVEPGENYEQYF. The rearrangement joins TRBV29-1 to TRBJ2-7; possible D gene TRBD1, 6 bases. Germline-derived CDR1 and CDR2 are SQVTM and ANQGSEA. This CDR3 spans 13 amino acids. The ends were cut back, 3 bases at V and 3 bases at J, with 12 bases in the middle.